Ten or more counts support the clone carrying this T cell receptor beta chain. Its specificity is unknown. The cDNA came from 5'RACE, which used 10-nucleotide random UMIs. Sequencing runs each generated in excess of 180 million TCR-beta sequences derived from 15-18 subjects. Each CDR3 protein gets one entry after TCRdb re-called the 5' RACE reads with MiXCR. The sample lists 50,000 to 60,000 distinct CDR3 sequences, roughly 17% occurring once. This entry belongs to a study of neurological immune-mediated disorders. Study-wide points: Healthy controls had more TCR clonal expansion than multiple sclerosis, which showed the least, whereas HTLV-1-associated myelopathy showed the most.

This clonotype was obtained from a man aged 55 to 69 in good health. The sequenced material came from PBMCs.

This CDR3 is CASSFATSGPYNEQFF. In DNA, the CDR3 is TGTGCCAGCAGCTTCGCGACTAGCGGGCCCTACAATGAGCAGTTCTTC. The chain links TRBV7-3 to TRBJ2-1, with TRBD2 matching over 10 bases. The V segment lost 3 bases and the J segment 2 bases; nucleotides outside the gene matches: 4. This CDR3 is 16 amino acids long. CDR1 is SGHTA and CDR2 is FQGTGA in the germline V gene.